Sequencing of this T cell receptor beta chain was carried out in a study of T cell responses to AZD1222 COVID-19 vaccine. TCRdb's table, derived via immunoSEQ multiplex PCR, lists solely in-frame clones and lacks some. The table has a few hundred thousand clones, approximately 93% seen once; the top ten hold around 0.5%. Per the germline V gene, CDR1 is MDHEN and CDR2 is SYDVKM. V shed 5 bases and J shed 2 bases, with 7 bases lying between them. CDR3 size: 12 residues. The TCR was taken from an adult in good health. The J gene is TRBJ2-7, the V gene TRBV28; unclear D gene. The specimen comprised peripheral blood, sampled on day 0 of AZD1222 vaccination. CDR3 nucleotide sequence: TGTGCCAGCAGTGGCAACCCCTACGAGCAGTACTTC. Protein product: CASSGNPYEQYF.